One sample yielded the 13 T cell receptor beta chains listed below, sequenced in a study of cytomegalovirus exposure and HLA in healthy donors. Primers included in the PCR were 60 Vbeta and 13 Jbeta primers. Data came from immunoSEQ multiplex PCR; TCRdb stores just in-frame clones and leaves some out. The profile shows around 160,000 clones, approximately 79% of them singletons. Material: PBMCs. The receptors originated from a human donor in good health.

V gene TRBV5-1 combines with J gene TRBJ1-2; the match to TRBD1 covers 7 bases. The CDR3 length is 13 residues. V was pared by 4 bases and J by 3 bases, with 3 bases of the junction left unmatched. Germline CDR1 SGHRS, CDR2 YFSETQ. This CDR3 is CASSTGQDYGYTF. The CDR3, as DNA: TGCGCCAGCAGCACCGGACAGGACTATGGCTACACCTTC.

The V and J genes are TRBV19 and TRBJ1-3; 7 bases align to TRBD1. With 2 bases clipped from V and 4 bases from J, the junction kept 2 bases outside the gene matches. Germline loops: CDR1 LNHDA, CDR2 SQIVND (reference sequence). This CDR3 spans 14 amino acids. CDR3 in amino acids: CASSINRGGNTIYF. The CDR3, as DNA: TGTGCCAGTAGTATAAACAGGGGAGGAAACACCATATATTTT.

The chain recombines TRBV19 with TRBJ1-2; TRBD1 aligns across 9 bases. CDR3 length: 15 residues. CDR1 LNHDA and CDR2 SQIVND come from the germline V gene (reference sequence). V lost 5 bases and J lost 4; bases outside the gene matches: 8. CDR3 protein: CASSDTGGAGYGYTF. The DNA for the CDR3 is TGTGCCAGTAGTGATACAGGGGGCGCTGGCTATGGCTACACCTTC.

This clone showed up just once. The chain employs TRBV5-4 and TRBJ1-2; 7 bases are a match to TRBD1. This CDR3 is 15 amino acids long. Trimming at V came to 1 base and at J to 8 bases, leaving 11 bases not matched to a gene. In germline, CDR1 is SGHNT, CDR2 YYREEE (reference sequence). The CDR3, as DNA: TGTGCCAGCAGCTTGAAGTTTGACAGGGAAGGCGGCTACACCTTC. This gives the protein CASSLKFDREGGYTF. The whole variable domain, remainder taken from reference TRBV5-4 and TRBJ1-2, is ETGVTQSPTHLIKTRGQQVTLRCSSQSGHNTVSWYQQALGQGPQFIFQYYREEENGRGNFPPRFSGLQFPNYSSELNVNALELDDSALYLCASSLKFDREGGYTFGSGTRLTVV.

V is TRBV2 and J is TRBJ1-2; D possibly corresponds to TRBD1 (6 bases). CDR1 SNHLY and CDR2 FYNNEI come from the germline V gene. V shed 2 bases and J shed 8 bases, with 21 bases lying between them. CDR3 length: 16 amino acids. CDR3 DNA sequence: TGTGCCAGCAGTGAATTATTCGGGCAGGGGACGGACGGCTACACCTTC. Its translation is CASSELFGQGTDGYTF.

Note on this clone: The identical CDR3 is also encoded by other nucleotide sequences in the sample. The genes are TRBV7-2 and TRBJ1-1, with a possible D match to TRBD1 (6 bases). The length of the CDR3 is 13 residues. Germline CDR1 and CDR2: SGHTA and FQGNSA. Trimming took 4 bases from V and 0 from J, leaving 6 bases between them. CDR3 sequence (DNA): TGTGCCAGCAGCTACAGGGTGAACACTGAAGCTTTCTTT. Protein sequence: CASSYRVNTEAFF.

This rearrangement joins TRBV11-3 to TRBJ1-2, with 7 bases that match TRBD1. The CDR3 has 15 residues. Germline CDR1 SGHNT, CDR2 YENEEA. The trim removed 0 bases at V and 5 bases at J, leaving 6 bases unmatched. CDR3 amino acids: CASSLDGTVEYGYTF. As DNA, the CDR3 is TGTGCCAGCAGCTTAGATGGGACAGTGGAGTATGGCTACACCTTC.

V gene TRBV11-2 combines with J gene TRBJ2-5, with a weak D call TRBD2 (7 bases). The CDR3 is made up of 17 amino acids. V was shortened by 3 bases and J by 4 bases, with 21 bases between the two germline ends. Germline V CDR1 and CDR2: SGHAT, FQNNGV. CDR3 DNA: TGTGCCAGCAGCTTTAGGGGGGTGGGGGGGAGTGGAGAGACCCAGTACTTC. It is translated as CASSFRGVGGSGETQYF.

The V gene is TRBV5-1, the J gene TRBJ2-3; 13 bases are shared with TRBD2. CDR1 and CDR2 from the germline V gene are SGHRS and YFSETQ. CDR3 length equals 15 residues. V shed 3 bases, J shed 6 bases, and the junction held 4 bases outside the gene matches. The CDR3 loop reads CASSWGLAGTDTQYF. CDR3 bases: TGCGCCAGCAGCTGGGGACTAGCGGGGACCGATACGCAGTATTTT. Filled out from reference TRBV5-1 and TRBJ2-3, the complete variable domain reads KAGVTQTPRYLIKTRGQQVTLSCSPISGHRSVSWYQQTPGQGLQFLFEYFSETQRNKGNFPGRFSGRQFSNSRSEMNVSTLELGDSALYLCASSWGLAGTDTQYFGPGTRLTVL.

The chain combines TRBV27 with TRBJ1-6; 8 positions match TRBD1. From germline, CDR1 is MNHEY and CDR2 SMNVEV (reference sequence). J lost 11 bases, V lost 2 bases, and 8 bases had no gene match. This CDR3 has 15 amino acids. CDR3 nucleotides: TGTGCCAGCAGTTTAGTTAATACAGGGGGTACACCCCTCCACTTT. It translates to CASSLVNTGGTPLHF.

About this clone itself: At one boundary the junction diverges from the germline segment, which might be a read error. The chain links TRBV7-9 to TRBJ1-6; no reliable D call. Germline CDR1 SEHNR, CDR2 FQNEAQ (reference sequence). The CDR3 runs to 13 residues. The CDR3 nucleotides read TGTGCCAGCAGATTAGGAGGTAATTCACCCCTCCACTTT. Translation: CASRLGGNSPLHF.

J is TRBJ1-6 and V is TRBV27; maybe TRBD1 (5 bases). The germline gives CDR1 MNHEY, CDR2 SMNVEV (reference sequence). Trimming shortened V by 2 bases and J by 8 bases, and 10 bases separated the two germline ends. This CDR3 contains 14 residues. The CDR3 protein is CASSLRRVDSPLHF. CDR3 sequence (DNA): TGTGCCAGCAGTTTACGCAGGGTAGATTCACCCCTCCACTTT.

J is TRBJ1-1 and V is TRBV7-2; 8 positions agree with TRBD1. This CDR3 has 13 residues. V trimming: 1 base; J trimming: 11 bases; junction bases outside the gene matches: 6. Germline loops: CDR1 SGHTA, CDR2 FQGNSA. The chain's CDR3 is CASSLGDRCRAFF. The CDR3 DNA reads TGTGCCAGCAGCTTAGGGGACAGGTGTAGGGCTTTCTTT.